This T cell receptor beta chain was captured in a study of cytomegalovirus exposure and HLA in healthy donors. The wider study: Unique TCRs numbering some 93 million, obtained from HLA-typed donors, made up an early data release. Whole-study results and caveats: Researchers left out some V segments, among them TRBV6-2 and TRBV6-3, as indistinguishable. Among immune exposure information, only CMV serostatus was available.

CDR3 length: 11 amino acids. Germline-derived CDR1 and CDR2 are DFQATT and SNEGSKA (reference sequence). Trimming stripped 7 bases from V and 0 bases from J, with 6 bases between. As for this clone: Its specificity is unknown.

This PCR relied on a set of 60 Vbeta primers and 13 Jbeta primers. TCRdb's table, derived via immunoSEQ multiplex PCR, lists solely in-frame clones and lacks some. The sample lists some 150,000 clones, nearly 85% occurring once. The rearrangement links TRBV20-1 to TRBJ1-1; D is possibly TRBD1 (5 bases). The sequence came from a male donor in good health and CMV-seronegative. The sample consisted of PBMCs. The CDR3 sequence is CSGGVNTEAFF. The CDR3 coding sequence is TGCAGTGGGGGGGTGAACACTGAAGCTTTCTTT.